The 25 T cell receptor beta chains listed next were all sequenced from one sample in a study of blood T cell repertoires in COVID-19. Profiling relied on immunoSEQ multiplex PCR, and the TCRdb table lists in-frame clones only, not all of them. The table records a few hundred thousand clones, 65% to 90% of them present only once. The specimen sequenced was peripheral blood. These receptors all come from a woman aged 55-70 years with COVID-19, enrolled during active disease.

The chain is built from TRBV4-3 and TRBJ2-3; 7 nucleotides match TRBD1. The V gene end was trimmed by 2 bases and the J gene end by 4 bases; junction bases not matched to a gene: 3. The CDR3 loop spans 14 amino acids. The germline CDR1 and CDR2 sequences are LGHNA and YSLEER. For the CDR3, the DNA is TGCGCCAGCAGCCAACTACAGGGGTCAGATACGCAGTATTTT. Translating it yields CASSQLQGSDTQYF.

This clone occurred once. This sequence joins TRBV30 and TRBJ1-1; D is undetermined. The V gene lost 3 bases and the J gene lost 7 bases, with 15 bases spanning the gap. This CDR3 is 13 amino acids long. Germline lookup yields CDR1 GTSNPN and CDR2 SVGIG (reference sequence). The DNA of the CDR3 is TGTGCCTGGAGAGACGGAGGGTATGGTGAAGCTTTCTTT. Translated, it gives CAWRDGGYGEAFF.

V is TRBV25-1 and J is TRBJ2-7; D perhaps matches TRBD2 (6 bases). Germline CDR1 MGHDK, CDR2 SYGVNS. The ends were cut back, 1 base at V and 2 bases at J, with 9 bases in the middle. The CDR3 spans 14 residues. CDR3 sequence: CASSELGGAYEQYF. The DNA of the CDR3 is TGTGCCAGCAGTGAATTGGGGGGAGCCTACGAGCAGTACTTC.

The chain couples TRBV5-1 to TRBJ2-1, with 13 bases aligning to TRBD2. In germline, CDR1 is SGHRS, CDR2 YFSETQ. With V trimmed by 6 bases and J by 6 bases, 9 bases remained unmatched. This CDR3 spans 16 amino acids. The CDR3 loop reads CASTITSGGDGNEQFF. CDR3 DNA: TGCGCCAGCACCATCACTAGCGGGGGGGATGGCAATGAGCAGTTCTTC.

The chain joins TRBV14 to TRBJ2-3, with 14 bases fitting TRBD2. The CDR3 covers 20 residues. V gave up 5 bases and J gave up 2 bases; unmatched junction bases: 15. In germline, CDR1 is SGHDN, CDR2 FVKESK. The CDR3 spells CASSKRLRTSGGLDTDTQYF. DNA for the CDR3: TGTGCCAGCAGCAAGAGACTTCGGACTAGCGGGGGGTTGGACACAGATACGCAGTATTTT.

The V and J genes are TRBV9 and TRBJ1-1; 7 bases are a match to TRBD1. V lost 1 base to trimming and J lost 4 bases; unmatched junction nucleotides: 7. The CDR3 is made up of 15 amino acids. Germline CDR1 and CDR2: SGDLS and YYNGEE. CDR3 residues: CASSVPTGTFTEAFF. Here the CDR3 DNA reads TGTGCCAGCAGCGTACCGACAGGGACTTTCACTGAAGCTTTCTTT.

V gene TRBV7-8 combines with J gene TRBJ1-2; D is unclear. Trimming pared 5 bases from V and 8 bases from J, leaving 18 bases between. This CDR3 has 14 amino acids. CDR1 and CDR2 (germline): SGHVS, FQNEAQ. The DNA for the CDR3 is TGTGCCAGCAGCCAGCGGGAAGGGATCGGGGGCTACACCTTC. It yields the protein CASSQREGIGGYTF.

V and J are TRBV5-5 and TRBJ1-3, with unresolved D. Between the trimmed V and J ends, which lost 0 bases and 0 bases, there was a span of 7 bases. Germline CDR1 and CDR2: SGHKS and YYEKEE (reference sequence). The CDR3 is 15 amino acids. The CDR3 spells CASSLVGLSGNTIYF. In DNA form, the CDR3 reads TGTGCCAGCAGCTTGGTGGGCCTCTCTGGAAACACCATATATTTT.

With regard to this clone: Additional DNA sequences in this sample encode the identical CDR3. This chain's CDR3 is CASSLGTSGGQETQYF. The CDR3 DNA sequence: TGCGCCAGCAGCTTGGGCACTAGCGGGGGCCAAGAGACCCAGTACTTC. The J gene is TRBJ2-5, the V gene TRBV5-1; 11 nucleotides match TRBD2. V lost 0 bases and J lost 1; bases outside the gene matches: 2. Per the germline V gene, CDR1 is SGHRS and CDR2 is YFSETQ. This CDR3 spans 16 amino acids.

This clone was seen once. The chain carries TRBV5-1 and TRBJ2-5, with 10 bases fitting TRBD2. Germline V lookup: CDR1 SGHRS, CDR2 YFSETQ. CDR3 length: 15 amino acids. Trimming took 4 bases from V and 5 from J; bases not matched to a gene: 8. CDR3 bases: TGCGCCAGCAGCGCTAGCGGGGGCCGGGAGGAGACCCAGTACTTC. Its protein product is CASSASGGREETQYF. The full variable domain, its missing parts supplied by reference TRBV5-1 and TRBJ2-5, is KAGVTQTPRYLIKTRGQQVTLSCSPISGHRSVSWYQQTPGQGLQFLFEYFSETQRNKGNFPGRFSGRQFSNSRSEMNVSTLELGDSALYLCASSASGGREETQYFGPGTRLLVL.

The chain uses TRBV6-2 or TRBV6-3 and TRBJ2-5; no firm D call. There are 14 residues in the CDR3. Germline lookup yields CDR1 MNHEY and CDR2 SVGEGT. The germline V and J ends were trimmed by 4 bases and 2 bases, with 11 bases remaining between them. The CDR3 sequence is CASSSRQLQETQYF. The CDR3 region has the DNA TGTGCCAGCAGTTCCCGACAATTACAAGAGACCCAGTACTTC.

CDR3 sequence reads: CASSFLLAGGNGEQYF. CDR3 coding DNA: TGCGCCAGCAGCTTCCTACTAGCGGGGGGCAACGGGGAGCAGTACTTC. The chain carries TRBV5-1 and TRBJ2-7; 12 bases align to TRBD2. V shed 2 bases, J shed 7 bases, and the junction held 10 bases outside the gene matches. Germline CDR1 reads SGHRS; CDR2 reads YFSETQ. The CDR3 covers 16 residues.

The J gene is TRBJ2-5, the V gene TRBV4-1; TRBD1 aligns across 12 bases. The CDR3 sequence is 15 residues long. CDR1 is MGHRA, CDR2 YSYEKL, per germline. J lost 5 bases, V lost 5 bases, and 6 bases had no gene match. The CDR3 spells CASSKGQGAGETQYF. Written as DNA, the CDR3 is TGCGCCAGCAGCAAGGGACAGGGGGCAGGTGAGACCCAGTACTTC.

This clone appeared a single time. This chain connects TRBV18 to TRBJ2-6; 7 positions match TRBD1. The CDR3 covers 19 residues. The germline CDR1 and CDR2 sequences are KGHSH and LQKENI. V shed 3 bases, J shed 1 base, and the junction held 12 bases outside the gene matches. The CDR3 DNA reads TGTGCCAGCTCACCCTCTAGCAGGACAGGCCCTTCTGGGGCCAACGTCCTGACTTTC. Its translation is CASSPSSRTGPSGANVLTF.

V gene TRBV6-1 combines with J gene TRBJ1-1; 7 bases line up with TRBD1. V lost 4 bases and J lost 3; bases outside the gene matches: 14. Germline V gene lookup returns CDR1 MNHNS and CDR2 SASEGT. The CDR3 consists of 17 residues. The CDR3 protein is CASSGLPRRGLYTEAFF. CDR3 in DNA: TGTGCCAGCAGTGGCCTACCCCGCAGGGGGTTGTACACTGAAGCTTTCTTT.

This chain connects TRBV3-1 (or the pseudogene TRBV3-2) to TRBJ2-7, with 7 bases aligning to TRBD1. The germline gives CDR1 LGHDT, CDR2 YNNKEL (reference sequence). This CDR3 comprises 14 residues. The V gene end was trimmed by 5 bases and the J gene end by 3 bases; junction bases not matched to a gene: 7. The CDR3 protein is CASSWGQLNYEQYF. The DNA of the CDR3 is TGTGCCAGCAGCTGGGGACAGTTAAACTACGAGCAGTACTTC.

The CDR3 protein is CASSRGSDYGYTF. CDR3 nucleotide sequence: TGTGCCAGCAGCAGGGGATCCGACTATGGCTACACCTTC. The rearrangement uses TRBV12-3 or TRBV12-4 and TRBJ1-2, with D tentatively TRBD1 (6 bases). The CDR3 spans 13 residues. The V end was cut by 6 bases, the J end by 3 bases, with 11 bases between.

The chain carries TRBV5-4 and TRBJ2-6; D unresolved. This CDR3 is 16 amino acids long. The V gene lost 4 bases and the J gene lost 0 bases, with 11 bases spanning the gap. Per germline, CDR1 SGHNT and CDR2 YYREEE (reference sequence). The CDR3 region is CASSPPIYSGANVLTF. CDR3 bases: TGTGCCAGCAGCCCTCCCATCTACTCTGGGGCCAACGTCCTGACTTTC.

The rearrangement joins TRBV18 to TRBJ2-7, with D possibly TRBD2 on 7 matching bases. Germline loops: CDR1 KGHSH, CDR2 LQKENI. This CDR3 comprises 14 residues. Trimming removed 0 bases at V and 3 bases at J, with 9 bases between. Here the CDR3 DNA reads TGTGCCAGCTCACCACCCGGGGGGCACTACGAGCAGTACTTC. It is translated as CASSPPGGHYEQYF.

V usage is TRBV5-1 and J usage is TRBJ2-1; possible D gene TRBD1, 6 bases. The germline V and J ends were trimmed by 3 bases and 3 bases, with 13 bases remaining between them. Germline assignment: CDR1 SGHRS and CDR2 YFSETQ. The CDR3 contains 15 residues. CDR3 residues: CASSSTPDSYNEQFF. CDR3 nucleotides: TGCGCCAGCAGCTCCACCCCGGACAGCTACAATGAGCAGTTCTTC.

Turning to this clone: Other DNA sequences of this sample code for an identical CDR3. V and J are TRBV12-3 or TRBV12-4 and TRBJ1-5; 7 bases agree with TRBD1. J lost 6 bases, V lost 6 bases, and 2 bases had no gene match. The CDR3 runs 12 residues. Written as DNA, the CDR3 is TGTGCCAGCAGGCAGGGGGGTCAGCCCCAGCATTTT. Encoded protein: CASRQGGQPQHF.

The chain joins TRBV6-5 to TRBJ2-7; 9 nucleotides agree with TRBD1. Trimming at V came to 2 bases and at J to 3 bases, leaving 5 bases not matched to a gene. The length of the CDR3 is 15 residues. Germline loops: CDR1 MNHEY, CDR2 SVGAGI. The CDR3: CASSYGTGRRYEQYF. The CDR3 nucleotides are TGTGCCAGCAGTTACGGGACAGGGCGACGCTACGAGCAGTACTTC.

V is TRBV19 and J is TRBJ2-1; the D is unclear. V was shortened by 3 bases and J by 5 bases, with 5 bases between the two germline ends. Germline assignment: CDR1 LNHDA and CDR2 SQIVND (reference sequence). This CDR3 region has 12 residues. The CDR3 region is CASSMRNNEQFF. In nucleotides, the CDR3 is TGTGCCAGTAGTATGAGAAACAATGAGCAGTTCTTC.

V and J are TRBV19 and TRBJ1-5; D is unresolved. The CDR3 is 19 residues long. Germline V gene data show CDR1 as LNHDA and CDR2 as SQIVND (reference sequence). Between the trimmed V and J ends, which lost 7 bases and 0 bases, there was a span of 25 bases. The CDR3 protein is CASTPALDGRIYSNQPQHF. The CDR3 bases are TGTGCCAGTACCCCAGCACTGGACGGGAGGATATATAGCAATCAGCCCCAGCATTTT.

V and J are TRBV7-8 and TRBJ2-7, with D unclear. The CDR3 runs 13 residues. V lost 2 bases and J 6 bases, leaving 11 bases between the germline ends. Germline lookup yields CDR1 SGHVS and CDR2 FQNEAQ. DNA of the CDR3: TGTGCCAGCAGCTTAAATCCTGCGGCCGAGCAGTACTTC. Translation gives CASSLNPAAEQYF.